In this sample, the clone carrying this T cell receptor beta chain turned up a few times. TCRdb used MiXCR to reprocess the 5' RACE reads, holding one entry per CDR3 protein. The table includes tens of thousands of distinct CDR3 sequences, 12% detected once. These data belong to a study of early T cells in non-severe SARS-CoV-2 infection. The material sequenced was whole blood, taken at baseline. The sequence derives from an adult who was a healthcare worker with PCR-confirmed SARS-CoV-2 infection or an uninfected control (not recorded which). The donor label of this sample is uncertain.

The CDR3 spells CASSQPGQQETQYF. The DNA of the CDR3 is TGCGCCAGCAGCCAACCGGGACAACAAGAGACCCAGTACTTC. The chain uses TRBV4-1 and TRBJ2-5, with D possibly TRBD1 on 6 matching bases. The V end was cut by 2 bases, the J end by 2 bases, with 9 bases between. Per the germline V gene, CDR1 is MGHRA and CDR2 is YSYEKL. The CDR3 has 14 residues.